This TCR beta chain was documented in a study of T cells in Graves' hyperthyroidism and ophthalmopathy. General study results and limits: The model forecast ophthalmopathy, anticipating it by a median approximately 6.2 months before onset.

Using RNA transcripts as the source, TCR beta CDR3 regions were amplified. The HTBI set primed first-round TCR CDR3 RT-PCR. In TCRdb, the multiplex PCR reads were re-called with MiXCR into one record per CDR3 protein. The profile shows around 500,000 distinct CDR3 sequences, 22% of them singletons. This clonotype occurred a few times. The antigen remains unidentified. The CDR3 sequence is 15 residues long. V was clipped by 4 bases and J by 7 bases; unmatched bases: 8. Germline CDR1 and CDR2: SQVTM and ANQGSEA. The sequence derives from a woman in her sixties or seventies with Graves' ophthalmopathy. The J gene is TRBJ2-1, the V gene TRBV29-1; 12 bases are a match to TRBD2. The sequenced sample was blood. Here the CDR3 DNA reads TGCAGCGTTGGGGCTAGCGGGAGGGCCATAAATGAGCAGTTCTTC. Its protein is CSVGASGRAINEQFF.